This record covers a single TCR beta chain. Its antigen is unidentified. The V end lost 11 bases, the J end lost 5 bases, and 13 bases lay between the germline ends. CDR3 length: 12 amino acids. Germline values: CDR1 SNHLY, CDR2 FYNNEI. These data originate in a study of OX40 agonist ivuxolimab in advanced cancers. In the study overall: It was ivuxolimab, an agonistic anti-OX40 (CD134) antibody, that patients were treated with.

Findings and limits, study-wide: CD4+ T cells averaged fewer expanded clones than CD8+ T cells.

Some clones are missing from TCRdb's copy, which holds only in-frame ones; the method was immunoSEQ multiplex PCR. This table holds tens of thousands of clones, 86% found once. The TCR originated in an adult with an advanced solid tumor such as melanoma, head and neck, liver or kidney cancer. This chain links TRBV2 with TRBJ2-1, with TRBD2 as a possible D gene (5 bases). The sample consisted of CD4+ or CD8+ T cells sorted from blood, taken in a trial of the OX40 agonist ivuxolimab. The CDR3 protein is CAGRTVNNEQFF. The CDR3 nucleotides are TGTGCCGGGCGGACTGTCAACAATGAGCAGTTCTTC.